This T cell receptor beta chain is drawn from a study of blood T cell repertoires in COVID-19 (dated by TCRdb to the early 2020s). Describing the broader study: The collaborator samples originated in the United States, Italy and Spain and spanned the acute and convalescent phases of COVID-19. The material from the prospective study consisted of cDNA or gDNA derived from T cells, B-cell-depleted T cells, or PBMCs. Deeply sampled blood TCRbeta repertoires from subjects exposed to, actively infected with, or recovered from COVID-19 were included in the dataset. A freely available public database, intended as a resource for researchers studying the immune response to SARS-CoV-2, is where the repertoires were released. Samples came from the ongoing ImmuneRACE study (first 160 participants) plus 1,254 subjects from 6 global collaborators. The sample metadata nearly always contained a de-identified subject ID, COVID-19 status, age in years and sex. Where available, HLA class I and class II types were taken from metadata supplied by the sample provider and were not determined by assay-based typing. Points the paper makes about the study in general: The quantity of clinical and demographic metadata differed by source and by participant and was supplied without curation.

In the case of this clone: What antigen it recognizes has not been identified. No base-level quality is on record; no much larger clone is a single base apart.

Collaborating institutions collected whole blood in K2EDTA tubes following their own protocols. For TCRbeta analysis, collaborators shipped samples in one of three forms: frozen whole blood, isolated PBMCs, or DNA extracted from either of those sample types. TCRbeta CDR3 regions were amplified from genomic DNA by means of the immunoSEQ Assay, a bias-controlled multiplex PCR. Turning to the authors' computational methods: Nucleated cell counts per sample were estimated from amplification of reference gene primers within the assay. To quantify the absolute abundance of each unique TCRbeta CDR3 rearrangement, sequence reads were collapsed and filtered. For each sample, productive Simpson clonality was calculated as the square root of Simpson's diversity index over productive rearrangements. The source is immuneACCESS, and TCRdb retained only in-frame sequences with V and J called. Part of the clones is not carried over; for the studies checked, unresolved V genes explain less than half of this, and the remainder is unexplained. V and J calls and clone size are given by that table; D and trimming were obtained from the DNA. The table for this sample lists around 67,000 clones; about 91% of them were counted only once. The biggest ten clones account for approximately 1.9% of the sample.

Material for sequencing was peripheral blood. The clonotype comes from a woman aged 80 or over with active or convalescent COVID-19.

CDR3 loop: CASSYSIASNNEQFF. DNA sequence: TGTGCCAGCAGTTACTCGATCGCTAGCAACAATGAGCAGTTCTTC. The rearranged chain carries TRBV6-2 or TRBV6-3 and TRBJ2-1; TRBD2 could be the D gene, as 5 bases match. Based on the germline V gene, the CDR1 and CDR2 sequences are MNHEY and SVGEGT. The CDR3 measures 15 amino acids from cysteine to phenylalanine. The CDR3 DNA has 45 bases and is translated from base 1. V and J lose 0 bases and 5 bases, and a span of 11 bases separates them.